The 14 T cell receptor beta chains presented below share a single source sample, sequenced in a study of blood T cell repertoires in COVID-19. Profiled with immunoSEQ multiplex PCR; TCRdb holds only in-frame clones, not every one. The table shows roughly 180,000 clones, with 75% to 85% occurring only once. The sequenced material came from peripheral blood. These TCRs come from a woman aged 55-70 years with COVID-19, enrolled during active disease.

The V and J genes are TRBV19 and TRBJ2-1; the D gene is possibly TRBD2 (6 bases). V lost 2 bases and J lost 4, with 6 bases in between. Germline CDR1 is LNHDA and CDR2 is SQIVND (reference sequence). This CDR3 is 13 amino acids long. The CDR3 region has the DNA TGTGCCAGTAGTATACGGGGGTACAATGAGCAGTTCTTC. Protein: CASSIRGYNEQFF.

The rearrangement joins TRBV19 to TRBJ1-6; perhaps TRBD1 as D (6 bases). Trimming stripped 3 bases from V and 8 bases from J, with 14 bases between. The CDR3 runs 15 residues. Germline V gene data show CDR1 as LNHDA and CDR2 as SQIVND (reference sequence). The CDR3 nucleotides read TGTGCCAGTAGTATGTACACAGGGAATGATTCACCCCTCCACTTT. Its translation: CASSMYTGNDSPLHF.

J is TRBJ1-1 and V is TRBV19; the match to TRBD1 covers 7 bases. The trim removed 3 bases at V and 1 base at J, leaving 11 bases unmatched. The CDR3 extends over 17 amino acids. CDR1 LNHDA and CDR2 SQIVND come from the germline V gene (reference sequence). The CDR3 nucleotides are TGTGCCAGTAGTATTCACCCGGGACAGAGATGGAACACTGAAGCTTTCTTT. It is translated as CASSIHPGQRWNTEAFF.

The chain links TRBV5-4 to TRBJ2-1, with D unclear. Trimming cost V 3 bases and J 0 bases, with 16 bases left between them. CDR1 SGHNT and CDR2 YYREEE come from the germline V gene (reference sequence). This CDR3 region has 17 residues. CDR3 sequence: CASSSRQKFVSYNEQFF. The CDR3 nucleotides are TGTGCCAGCAGCTCACGACAAAAATTCGTCTCCTACAATGAGCAGTTCTTC.

This chain connects TRBV9 to TRBJ2-1; possible D gene TRBD1, 5 bases. Per the germline V gene, CDR1 is SGDLS and CDR2 is YYNGEE. V gave up 0 bases and J gave up 1 base, with 11 bases separating them. The CDR3 extends over 16 amino acids. The CDR3 nucleotides read TGTGCCAGCAGCGTAGGGGGCGGTCTTTCCTACAATGAGCAGTTCTTC. Amino acid sequence: CASSVGGGLSYNEQFF.

The V call is TRBV4-1, the J call TRBJ2-5; 8 bases are shared with TRBD1. The CDR3 has 14 residues. The junction had 6 bases not matched to a gene; V was cut back by 4 bases and J by 5 bases. CDR1 MGHRA and CDR2 YSYEKL come from the germline V gene. The CDR3 loop is CASSLRQGPETQYF. The CDR3 DNA sequence: TGCGCCAGCAGCCTAAGACAGGGGCCGGAGACCCAGTACTTC.

The chain couples TRBV19 to TRBJ1-1; TRBD1 might be the D (5 bases). CDR1 and CDR2 from the germline V gene are LNHDA and SQIVND (reference sequence). Trimming removed 1 base from V and 4 bases from J, with 16 bases in between. This CDR3 is 16 amino acids long. The CDR3 loop is CASSIGGLHGGTEAFF. DNA for the CDR3: TGTGCCAGTAGTATAGGGGGACTCCACGGGGGCACTGAAGCTTTCTTT.

The gene calls are TRBV5-4 and TRBJ2-2; 10 nucleotides line up with TRBD1. Germline lookup yields CDR1 SGHNT and CDR2 YYREEE (reference sequence). V trimming: 7 bases; J trimming: 6 bases; junction bases outside the gene matches: 9. The CDR3 covers 15 residues. The CDR3 DNA reads TGTGCCAGCTCCCGGGACAGGGGTATGGCCGGGGAGCTGTTTTTT. Residues: CASSRDRGMAGELFF.

The V call is TRBV3-1 (or the pseudogene TRBV3-2), the J call TRBJ1-5; D not resolved. V lost 0 bases, J lost 3 bases, and 6 bases lay in between. The CDR3 has 14 residues. The germline V gene encodes CDR1 LGHDT and CDR2 YNNKEL (reference sequence). The CDR3 region has the DNA TGTGCCAGCAGCCAAGACTACCACAATCAGCCCCAGCATTTT. Translating gives CASSQDYHNQPQHF.

The chain employs TRBV7-9 and TRBJ2-5; tentative D call: TRBD2 (5 bases). The CDR3 runs 16 residues. Trimming removed 1 base at V and 1 base at J, with 13 bases between. Looked up from germline, CDR1 is SEHNR and CDR2 is FQNEAQ (reference sequence). The CDR3 region has the DNA TGTGCCAGCAGCTTAGGGTCGCTAGCCATCCAAGAGACCCAGTACTTC. Amino acid sequence: CASSLGSLAIQETQYF. Full variable domain (missing parts from reference TRBV7-9 and TRBJ2-5): DTGVSQNPRHKITKRGQNVTFRCDPISEHNRLYWYRQTLGQGPEFLTYFQNEAQLEKSRLLSDRFSAERPKGSFSTLEIQRTEQGDSAMYLCASSLGSLAIQETQYFGPGTRLLVL.

The chain couples TRBV5-8 to TRBJ2-1; 10 positions agree with TRBD2. The CDR3 has 15 amino acids. Germline assignment: CDR1 SGHTS and CDR2 YDEGEE. J gave up 4 bases and V 4 bases, and 5 bases lay outside the gene matches. The CDR3 loop is CASSIGLAEYNEQFF. For the CDR3, the DNA is TGTGCCAGCAGCATCGGACTAGCGGAGTACAATGAGCAGTTCTTC.

The chain has TRBV19 and TRBJ2-2; 11 bases fit TRBD2. The CDR3 covers 15 residues. J gave up 7 bases and V 7 bases, and 8 bases lay outside the gene matches. Germline-derived CDR1 and CDR2 are LNHDA and SQIVND (reference sequence). The CDR3 nucleotides are TGTGCCAGTAAACGGACTAGCGGGTTCGTCGGGGAGCTGTTTTTT. The encoded protein is CASKRTSGFVGELFF.

The chain recombines TRBV28 with TRBJ2-7; 9 bases line up with TRBD1. Germline CDR1 is MDHEN and CDR2 is SYDVKM. CDR3 length equals 14 residues. V shed 5 bases and J 4 bases; nucleotides not matched to a gene: 6. CDR3 coding DNA: TGTGCCAGCAGTCCCTGGACAGGGGAATACGAGCAGTACTTC. Its protein is CASSPWTGEYEQYF.

This clone showed up just once. The chain carries TRBV7-2 and TRBJ1-6; D is possibly TRBD1 (5 bases). Germline CDR1 and CDR2: SGHTA and FQGNSA. V shed 1 base and J shed 4 bases, with 8 bases lying between them. CDR3 length equals 15 residues. The CDR3 protein is CASSLESGYNSPLHF. CDR3 sequence (DNA): TGTGCCAGCAGCTTAGAGTCAGGGTATAATTCACCCCTCCACTTT.